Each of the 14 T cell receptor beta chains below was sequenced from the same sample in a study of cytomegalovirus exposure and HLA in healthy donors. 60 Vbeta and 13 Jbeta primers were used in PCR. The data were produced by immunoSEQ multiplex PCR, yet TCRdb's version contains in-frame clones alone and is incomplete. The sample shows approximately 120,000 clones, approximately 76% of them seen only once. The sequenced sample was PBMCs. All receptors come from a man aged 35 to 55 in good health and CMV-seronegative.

The CDR3 loop reads CASSFPKGAPNTEAFF. DNA for the CDR3: TGTGCCAGCAGCTTTCCGAAGGGGGCGCCGAACACTGAAGCTTTCTTT. The V call is TRBV7-9, the J call TRBJ1-1; 7 bases map to TRBD1. V lost 3 bases, J lost 1 base, and 8 bases stayed unmatched. The CDR3 extends over 16 amino acids. CDR1 is SEHNR, CDR2 FQNEAQ, per germline (reference sequence).

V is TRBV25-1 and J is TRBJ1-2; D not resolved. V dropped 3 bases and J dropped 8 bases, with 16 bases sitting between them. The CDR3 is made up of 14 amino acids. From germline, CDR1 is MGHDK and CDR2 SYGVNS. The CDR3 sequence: CASSDLSRAGGYTF. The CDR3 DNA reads TGTGCCAGCAGTGATCTCTCGAGGGCGGGAGGCTACACCTTC.

The CDR3 loop is CSVKGGGYGYTF. CDR3 sequence (DNA): TGCAGCGTTAAAGGCGGGGGCTATGGCTACACCTTC. V is TRBV29-1 and J is TRBJ1-2, with D maybe TRBD1 (5 bases). The V and J ends lost 5 bases and 4 bases respectively, with 11 bases between them. The CDR3 totals 12 residues. The V gene's germline CDR1 is SQVTM and CDR2 ANQGSEA.

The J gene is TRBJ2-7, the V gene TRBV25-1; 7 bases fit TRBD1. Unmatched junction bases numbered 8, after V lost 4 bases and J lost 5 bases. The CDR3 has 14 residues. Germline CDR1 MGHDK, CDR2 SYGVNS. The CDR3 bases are TGTGCCAGCAGTGGACAGGGAGATAGCCACGAGCAGTACTTC. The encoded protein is CASSGQGDSHEQYF.

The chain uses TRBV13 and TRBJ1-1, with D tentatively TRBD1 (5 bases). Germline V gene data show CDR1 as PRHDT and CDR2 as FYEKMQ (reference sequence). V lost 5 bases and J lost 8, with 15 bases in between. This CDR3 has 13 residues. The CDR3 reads CASSHGGNYEAFF. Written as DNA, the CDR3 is TGTGCCAGCAGCCACGGGGGAAACTACGAAGCTTTCTTT.

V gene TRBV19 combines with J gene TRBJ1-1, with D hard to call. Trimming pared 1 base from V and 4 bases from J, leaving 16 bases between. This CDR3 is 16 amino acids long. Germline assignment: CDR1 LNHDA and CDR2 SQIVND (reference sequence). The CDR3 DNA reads TGTGCCAGTAGTATAGCGGCGGGGAGGAGGCGCACTGAAGCTTTCTTT. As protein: CASSIAAGRRRTEAFF.

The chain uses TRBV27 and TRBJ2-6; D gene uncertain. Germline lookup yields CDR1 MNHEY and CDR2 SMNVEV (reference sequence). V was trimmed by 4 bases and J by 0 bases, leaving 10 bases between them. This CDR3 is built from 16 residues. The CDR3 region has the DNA TGTGCCAGCAGTTACATGCGGTCCTCTGGGGCCAACGTCCTGACTTTC. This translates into CASSYMRSSGANVLTF.

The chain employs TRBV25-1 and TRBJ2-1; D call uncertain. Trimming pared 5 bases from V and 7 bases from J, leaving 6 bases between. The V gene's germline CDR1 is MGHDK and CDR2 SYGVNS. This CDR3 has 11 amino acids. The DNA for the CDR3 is TGTGCCAGCAGTAACGAGAATGAGCAGTTCTTC. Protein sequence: CASSNENEQFF. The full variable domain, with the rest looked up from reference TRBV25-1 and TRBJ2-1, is EADIYQTPRYLVIGTGKKITLECSQTMGHDKMYWYQQDPGMELHLIHYSYGVNSTEKGDLSSESTVSRIRTEHFPLTLESARPSHTSQYLCASSNENEQFFGPGTRLTVL.

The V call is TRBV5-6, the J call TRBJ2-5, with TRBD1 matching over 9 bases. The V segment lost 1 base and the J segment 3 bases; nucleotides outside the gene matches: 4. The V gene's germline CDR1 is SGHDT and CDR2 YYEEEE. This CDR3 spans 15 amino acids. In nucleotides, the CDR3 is TGTGCCAGCAGCTTGTCTTGGACAGGGGAAGAGACCCAGTACTTC. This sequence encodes CASSLSWTGEETQYF.

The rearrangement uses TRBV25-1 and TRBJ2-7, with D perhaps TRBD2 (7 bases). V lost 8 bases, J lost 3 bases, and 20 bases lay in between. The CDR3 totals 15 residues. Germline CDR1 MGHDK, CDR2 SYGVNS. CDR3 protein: CASSESWGGRYEQYF. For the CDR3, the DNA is TGTGCCAGCTCCGAATCCTGGGGGGGCCGCTACGAGCAGTACTTC.

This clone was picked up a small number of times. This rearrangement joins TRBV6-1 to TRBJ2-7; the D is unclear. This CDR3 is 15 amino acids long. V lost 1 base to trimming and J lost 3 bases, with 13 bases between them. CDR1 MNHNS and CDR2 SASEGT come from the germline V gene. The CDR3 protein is CASSEGADTLYEQYF. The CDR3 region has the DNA TGTGCCAGCAGTGAAGGGGCTGACACCCTCTACGAGCAGTACTTC.

CDR3: CASSWTGQGNNEQFF. As DNA, the CDR3 is TGCGCCAGCAGCTGGACTGGACAGGGTAACAATGAGCAGTTCTTC. The J gene is TRBJ2-1, the V gene TRBV5-1, with 8 positions matching TRBD1. Germline loops: CDR1 SGHRS, CDR2 YFSETQ. The CDR3 loop spans 15 amino acids. Trimming cost V 3 bases and J 5 bases; bases outside gene matches: 7.

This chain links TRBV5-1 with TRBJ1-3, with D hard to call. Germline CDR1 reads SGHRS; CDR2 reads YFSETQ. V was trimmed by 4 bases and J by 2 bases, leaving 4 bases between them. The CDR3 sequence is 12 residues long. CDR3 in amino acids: CASSQTGNTIYF. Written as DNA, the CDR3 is TGCGCCAGCAGCCAGACTGGAAACACCATATATTTT.

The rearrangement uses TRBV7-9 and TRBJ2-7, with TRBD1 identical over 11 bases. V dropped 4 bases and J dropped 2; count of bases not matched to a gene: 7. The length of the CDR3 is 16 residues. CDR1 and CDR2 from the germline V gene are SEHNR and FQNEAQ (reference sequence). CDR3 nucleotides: TGTGCCAGCAGCTCCAATAGGGGACAGGGGGCCTACGAGCAGTACTTC. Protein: CASSSNRGQGAYEQYF. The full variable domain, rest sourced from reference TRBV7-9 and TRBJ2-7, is DTGVSQNPRHKITKRGQNVTFRCDPISEHNRLYWYRQTLGQGPEFLTYFQNEAQLEKSRLLSDRFSAERPKGSFSTLEIQRTEQGDSAMYLCASSSNRGQGAYEQYFGPGTRLTVT.